This T cell receptor beta chain was identified in a study of blood T cell repertoires in COVID-19. The overall study: The analysed material was cDNA or gDNA that came from T cells, B-cell-depleted T cells, or PBMCs.

The CDR3 is 14 residues long. The germline V gene has CDR1 MNHEY and CDR2 SMNVEV (reference sequence). V lost 6 bases and J 0 bases, leaving 11 bases between the germline ends. This clone was observed many times. Only in-frame clones appear in the TCRdb table, and some are missing; sequencing was by immunoSEQ multiplex PCR. The table has 130,000 or so clones, around three quarters seen once. Material: peripheral blood. The clonotype comes from a human donor in a cohort sampled during active COVID-19. The chain combines TRBV27 with TRBJ2-5; no firm D call. CDR3 sequence: CASSPRSYQETQYF. The CDR3 nucleotides read TGTGCCAGCAGCCCCCGGAGTTACCAAGAGACCCAGTACTTC.